The 7 T cell receptor beta chains below were found in one sample sequenced in a study of blood T cell repertoires in COVID-19. Assay used: immunoSEQ multiplex PCR; TCRdb lists only in-frame clones, some missing. The sample records 200,000 to 250,000 clones, more than 80% being singletons. The sequencing sample was made of PBMCs or T cells enriched from blood (not recorded which). These receptors came from a woman aged 40-49 years with acute COVID-19.

The rearrangement joins TRBV19 to TRBJ1-2, with 7 bases fitting TRBD1. Germline CDR1 LNHDA, CDR2 SQIVND (reference sequence). The ends lost 1 base at V and 6 bases at J; junction bases unmatched: 5. CDR3 length: 14 residues. The chain's CDR3 is CASSIVPDRDGYTF. In nucleotides, the CDR3 is TGTGCCAGTAGTATAGTTCCCGACAGGGATGGCTACACCTTC.

The chain recombines TRBV5-1 with TRBJ2-7; 7 nucleotides agree with TRBD1. The germline CDR1 and CDR2 sequences are SGHRS and YFSETQ. The length of the CDR3 is 15 residues. After removal of 4 bases from V and 1 base from J, the junction contained 8 bases not matched to a gene. The CDR3, as DNA: TGCGCCAGCAGCGCCTTCAGACAGGGATCCTACGAGCAGTACTTC. This sequence encodes CASSAFRQGSYEQYF.

The V and J genes are TRBV29-1 and TRBJ1-1; D unclear. V was pared by 2 bases and J by 3 bases, with 7 bases between. The CDR3 has 12 amino acids. Germline CDR1 reads SQVTM; CDR2 reads ANQGSEA. CDR3 DNA sequence: TGCAGCGTTGAAACTTCCTACACTGAAGCTTTCTTT. Translated, it gives CSVETSYTEAFF.

The rearrangement uses TRBV14 and TRBJ1-1; D gene ambiguous. The germline V and J ends were trimmed by 4 bases and 0 bases, with 15 bases remaining between them. The CDR3 spans 16 residues. CDR1 is SGHDN and CDR2 is FVKESK in the germline V gene. As DNA, the CDR3 is TGTGCCAGCAGCCCGTTGTTTGGGCTATTGAACACTGAAGCTTTCTTT. Its protein is CASSPLFGLLNTEAFF.

The V call is TRBV30, the J call TRBJ1-1; a weak D match, TRBD1 (5 bases). Trimming took 0 bases from V and 1 from J, leaving 15 bases between them. The germline gives CDR1 GTSNPN, CDR2 SVGIG (reference sequence). The CDR3 has 16 residues. The CDR3 region has the DNA TGTGCCTGGAGTGTAGTTGGGGCTTGGGGGAACACTGAAGCTTTCTTT. Its protein product is CAWSVVGAWGNTEAFF.

The chain combines TRBV5-4 with TRBJ2-7; no firm D call. The V and J ends lost 7 bases and 5 bases respectively, with 7 bases between them. The germline V gene has CDR1 SGHNT and CDR2 YYREEE (reference sequence). CDR3 length equals 10 residues. The CDR3 region is CASVTDEQYV. CDR3 sequence (DNA): TGTGCCAGCGTGACTGACGAGCAGTACGTC.

Only one count was recorded for this clone. The rearrangement uses TRBV19 and TRBJ1-2, with a tentative D call TRBD1 (5 bases). The CDR3 length is 13 residues. Per germline, CDR1 LNHDA and CDR2 SQIVND (reference sequence). V was trimmed by 6 bases and J by 6 bases, leaving 14 bases between them. The CDR3 sequence: CASRERGANGYTF. CDR3 bases: TGTGCCAGTAGGGAGCGGGGCGCAAATGGCTACACCTTC.